These T cell receptor beta chains were read from a single sample in a study of T cell responses to AZD1222 COVID-19 vaccine. The assay was immunoSEQ multiplex PCR, and TCRdb's table has in-frame clones only and misses some. The sample has 75,000 to 95,000 clones; 90% to 95% are singletons. This specimen was peripheral blood, taken on day 0 of MenACWY control vaccination. The receptors come from an adult in good health. The CDR3 runs from the conserved cysteine through the conserved F or W. The D gene is left open where the match is weak. A row's size may be missing; if present it is once, few, many or a size class.

size	V	J	D	DNA	CDR3
.	TRBV11-3	TRBJ2-1	TRBD2	TGTGCCAGCAGCCCCTACCGGAGCGGGGGGGTCGATGAGCAGTTCTTC	CASSPYRSGGVDEQFF
.	TRBV5-4	TRBJ2-3	TRBD2	TGTGCCAGCAGCTTGGACCGGGGGGGTGCAGATACGCAGTATTTT	CASSLDRGGADTQYF
.	TRBV18	TRBJ2-7	.	TGTGCCAGCTCACCTTCACAGGGTTCCTACGAGCAGTACTTC	CASSPSQGSYEQYF
.	TRBV4-3	TRBJ2-5	.	TGCGCTAGCAGCCTTACTTTGGAGGGGCAGACCCAGTACTTC	CASSLTLEGQTQYF
.	TRBV2	TRBJ1-2	.	TGTGCCAGCAGTGGGGGCCATAACTATGGCTACACCTTC	CASSGGHNYGYTF
.	TRBV27	TRBJ2-7	.	TGTGCCAGCAGTTTCTCTAGCGACCACTACGAGCAGTACTTC	CASSFSSDHYEQYF
.	TRBV28	TRBJ1-4	.	TGTGCCAGCACCGGGAATAATGAAAAACTGTTTTTT	CASTGNNEKLFF
once	TRBV7-6	TRBJ2-1	TRBD2	TGTGCCAGCAGCTTAGGGGGACTAGCGGAGAGCTCCTACAATGAGCAGTTCTTC	CASSLGGLAESSYNEQFF
once	TRBV5-1	TRBJ2-2	TRBD2	TGCGCCAGCAGCCCCCGGGAGGGTGTCGGGGAGCTGTTTTTT	CASSPREGVGELFF
.	TRBV28	TRBJ2-7	.	TGTGCCAGCAGTCCCCTTTCCGGGTTCTCCTACGAGCAGTACTTC	CASSPLSGFSYEQYF
few	TRBV28	TRBJ1-1	.	TGTGCCTTAAAGGCGAACACTGAAGCTTTCTTT	CALKANTEAFF
.	TRBV28	TRBJ1-3	.	TGTGCCAGCAGTTTAGGCCTTGCGGGGAACTCTGGAAACACCATATATTTT	CASSLGLAGNSGNTIYF
.	TRBV13	TRBJ2-1	TRBD1	TGTGCCAGCAGCCCGGGACAGGCAACCTACAATGAGCAGTTCTTC	CASSPGQATYNEQFF
.	TRBV9	TRBJ2-7	TRBD2	TGTGCCAGCAGCGTAGGTCTAGCGGGAGTGCTCTACGAGCAGTACTTC	CASSVGLAGVLYEQYF
.	TRBV7-2	TRBJ1-3	TRBD1	TGTGCCAGCAGCTTAGAGGGGGCAGGTAGAAACGCCATATATTTT	CASSLEGAGRNAIYF
few	TRBV6-5	TRBJ2-3	.	TGTGCCAGCAGTTTAGGACACGCGGCTAGCACAGATACGCAGTATTTT	CASSLGHAASTDTQYF
.	TRBV27	TRBJ2-7	TRBD1	TGTGCCAGCAGTTTAAGGCCCGACAGGGGTCCCTACGAGCAGTACTTC	CASSLRPDRGPYEQYF